The text below deals with one T cell receptor beta chain. It lacks a known antigen. Base qualities are missing; no much larger clone stands one base away. This entry belongs to a study of blood T cell repertoires in COVID-19 (dated by TCRdb to the early 2020s). With regard to the full study: Collaborator samples came from the United States, Italy and Spain and covered acute and convalescent phases of COVID-19. Subjects who had been exposed to COVID-19, were actively infected with it, or had recovered from it provided the deeply sampled blood TCRbeta repertoires that made up the dataset. Sample metadata almost always included a de-identified subject ID, COVID-19 status, age in years and sex. The prospective study material was composed of cDNA or gDNA derived from T cells, B-cell-depleted T cells, or PBMCs. Samples were obtained from the ongoing ImmuneRACE study (first 160 participants) and from 1,254 subjects provided by 6 global collaborators. HLA class I and class II types, where available, came from metadata supplied by the sample provider rather than from assay-based typing. The repertoires were made available in a free public database intended to serve as a resource for research on the immune response to SARS-CoV-2. What the authors observed across the whole study: The amount of clinical and demographic metadata varied by source and participant and was provided uncurated.

TCRbeta CDR3 regions were amplified from genomic DNA using the immunoSEQ Assay, a bias-controlled multiplex PCR. On the study's bioinformatics: Nucleated cell counts per sample were estimated from amplification of reference gene primers within the assay. To quantify the absolute abundance of each unique TCRbeta CDR3 rearrangement, sequence reads were collapsed and filtered. For each sample, productive Simpson clonality was calculated by taking the square root of Simpson's diversity index across productive rearrangements. The table was pulled from immuneACCESS by TCRdb, which kept in-frame rearrangements only. Such tables lose some clones; where checked, under half of the loss comes from unresolved V genes, and the rest has no known cause. From that table come the V and J calls and clone size; the DNA was used to work out D and trimming. The table for this sample lists approximately 390,000 clones; around 90% of them were counted only once. The top ten clones comprise 2% to 2.5% of the sample.

Participants in the prospective study were aged roughly 18 to 100 years, lived in approximately 26 United States geographic areas, and enrolled through a virtual design. In the prospective study, participants were assigned to cohorts based on the clinical history participants reported in a screening survey and a study questionnaire. Mobile phlebotomists in the prospective study collected whole blood, serum and a nasopharyngeal or oropharyngeal swab from every participant. Over an approximately 2-month period, participants in the prospective study had the option of providing additional blood draws and questionnaires. Blood samples from the prospective study were shipped frozen or at room temperature prior to DNA extraction. Reading the germline V gene (reference sequence) gives CDR1 LNHDA and CDR2 SQIVND. At the junction V is shortened by 1 base and J by 6 bases, with 14 bases in between. The CDR3 has 15 amino acids, counting the end cysteine and phenylalanine. Just CDR3 DNA is preserved here, 45 bases in frame from base 1.

Sequencing was done on a sample of PBMCs or T cells enriched from blood (not recorded which). The sequence was obtained from a woman between 40 and 55 years old with acute COVID-19. The chain is made from TRBV19 and TRBJ2-3; a tentative D call is TRBD1 (6 bases match). The CDR3 protein is CASSIVGRGSDTQYF. The DNA sequence is TGTGCCAGTAGTATAGTCGGCAGGGGATCGGATACGCAGTATTTT.